These 18 T cell receptor beta chains share one sample of origin, sequenced in a study of T cells in Graves' hyperthyroidism and ophthalmopathy. Authors of the study amplified TCR beta CDR3 regions from RNA transcripts. The HTBI primer set was used in a first-round RT-PCR of the TCR CDR3. Via MiXCR, TCRdb re-called the multiplex PCR reads, giving one row per CDR3 protein. The sample contains about 350,000 distinct CDR3 sequences, approximately 13% of which appear only once. Sequenced material: blood. All receptors come from a woman aged 40 to 50 with Graves' ophthalmopathy.

This clonotype was seen at least ten times. The chain links TRBV7-2 to TRBJ1-5; D unresolved. The CDR3 has 12 residues. CDR1 is SGHTA, CDR2 FQGNSA, per germline. Trimming shortened V by 5 bases and J by 7 bases, and 9 bases separated the two germline ends. The CDR3 DNA sequence: TGTGCCAGCAGCCGCCTGCGGCAGCCCCAGCATTTT. Translating gives CASSRLRQPQHF.

This clonotype appeared many times. The chain employs TRBV19 and TRBJ2-1; 11 bases line up with TRBD2. J lost 8 bases, V lost 4 bases, and 10 bases had no gene match. This CDR3 is 16 amino acids long. The V gene's germline CDR1 is LNHDA and CDR2 SQIVND (reference sequence). CDR3 sequence: CASSTNALAGAYEQFF. As DNA, the CDR3 is TGTGCCAGTAGTACCAACGCACTAGCGGGAGCATATGAGCAGTTCTTC.

About this clonotype itself: The germline gene is not matched at one end of the junction; a read error may be the cause. V is TRBV28 and J is TRBJ1-1, with a possible D match to TRBD1 (5 bases). CDR3 length equals 13 residues. In germline, CDR1 is MDHEN, CDR2 SYDVKM. CDR3 DNA: TGTGCCAGCAGAAGACAGTTGGACACTGCAGCTTTCTTT. It encodes CASRRQLDTAAFF.

V gene TRBV7-8 combines with J gene TRBJ2-1; D remains unclear. Germline CDR1 is SGHVS and CDR2 is FQNEAQ. V was clipped by 5 bases and J by 5 bases, with 10 bases between them. This CDR3 spans 13 amino acids. CDR3 nucleotide sequence: TGTGCCAGCAGCACATCAGCTAACAATGAGCAGTTCTTC. This codes for CASSTSANNEQFF. The full variable domain, its missing parts supplied by reference TRBV7-8 and TRBJ2-1, is GAGVSQSPRYKVAKRGQDVALRCDPISGHVSLFWYQQALGQGPEFLTYFQNEAQLDKSGLPSDRFFAERPEGSVSTLKIQRTQQEDSAVYLCASSTSANNEQFFGPGTRLTVL.

In its sample, this clonotype was seen a few times. V usage is TRBV12-3 or TRBV12-4 and J usage is TRBJ1-3; 9 bases fit TRBD1. This CDR3 region has 15 residues. The V gene end was trimmed by 6 bases and the J gene end by 1 base; junction bases not matched to a gene: 4. The CDR3 loop is CASRWTGESGNTIYF. The CDR3 region has the DNA TGTGCCAGCAGATGGACAGGGGAATCTGGAAACACCATATATTTT.

This clonotype has only a few counts. The rearrangement links TRBV7-9 to TRBJ1-6; the D is unclear. The CDR3 is made up of 16 amino acids. V lost 7 bases, J lost 6 bases, and 19 bases lay in between. CDR1 SEHNR and CDR2 FQNEAQ come from the germline V gene (reference sequence). The CDR3 sequence is CASTPPVGEVNSPLHF. The CDR3 DNA follows: TGTGCCAGCACCCCCCCAGTAGGAGAAGTTAATTCACCCCTCCACTTT.

The genes are TRBV6-1 and TRBJ2-7, with 10 bases matching TRBD1. V shed 6 bases and J 5 bases; nucleotides not matched to a gene: 4. This CDR3 comprises 13 residues. Germline V lookup: CDR1 MNHNS, CDR2 SASEGT. The CDR3 region is CASRGQGNDEQYF. The CDR3 DNA sequence: TGTGCCAGCAGGGGACAGGGGAATGACGAGCAGTACTTC.

This clonotype was seen once. A much larger clonotype is one base distant, so this may be a read error. The chain employs TRBV20-1 and TRBJ2-5; possible D gene TRBD2, 6 bases. The germline V gene has CDR1 DFQATT and CDR2 SNEGSKA (reference sequence). The CDR3 is 14 residues long. CDR3 in DNA: TGCGGTACTACGCCTAGCGCCAGGTCGGAGACCCAGTACTTC. Translated, it gives CGTTPSARSETQYF.

This clonotype was counted at least ten times. The J gene is TRBJ1-2, the V gene TRBV6-5; D is perhaps TRBD1 (5 bases). The V gene's germline CDR1 is MNHEY and CDR2 SVGAGI. Trimming took off 2 bases at V and 0 bases at J, with 10 bases between the two ends. This CDR3 comprises 15 residues. The CDR3 protein is CASSYAKTANYGYTF. The CDR3 bases are TGTGCCAGCAGTTACGCCAAGACAGCTAACTATGGCTACACCTTC.

This clonotype was seen ten or more times. This chain links TRBV28 with TRBJ2-3; maybe TRBD1 (5 bases). The CDR3 sequence is 15 residues long. Germline CDR1 is MDHEN and CDR2 is SYDVKM. V was pared by 7 bases and J by 3 bases, with 17 bases between. The CDR3 here is CASTRREVDTDTQYF. CDR3 in DNA: TGTGCCAGCACCCGCAGGGAAGTAGATACAGATACGCAGTATTTT.

A remark on this clonotype: One end of the junction varies from germline; a read error may be responsible. The genes are TRBV7-6 and TRBJ2-1; tentatively, D is TRBD2 (6 bases). The CDR3 has 13 residues. From germline, CDR1 is SGHVS and CDR2 FNYEAQ. This CDR3 is CACSLSGAGEQFF. The CDR3 DNA reads as TGTGCCTGCAGCTTATCGGGAGCCGGTGAGCAGTTCTTC.

The genes are TRBV19 and TRBJ2-3; D is tentatively TRBD1 or TRBD2 (7 bases each). V lost 7 bases, J lost 3 bases, and 20 bases lay in between. This CDR3 spans 16 amino acids. Germline CDR1 is LNHDA and CDR2 is SQIVND (reference sequence). The CDR3 is CASTARGGGLTDTQYF. CDR3 in DNA: TGTGCCAGTACGGCGAGGGGAGGGGGCCTTACAGATACGCAGTATTTT.

This clonotype was counted ten times or more. The chain uses TRBV19 and TRBJ1-1, with D perhaps matching TRBD1 (5 bases). The V gene's germline CDR1 is LNHDA and CDR2 SQIVND (reference sequence). The CDR3 loop spans 16 amino acids. With 1 base removed from V and 3 bases from J, the gap between germline ends came to 15 bases. CDR3 DNA sequence: TGTGCCAGTAGTATAGCCTCCGGGGGGACGTACACTGAAGCTTTCTTT. Translating gives CASSIASGGTYTEAFF.

This clonotype was picked up many times. The V gene is TRBV27, the J gene TRBJ2-2, with 7 bases that match TRBD1. Germline assignment: CDR1 MNHEY and CDR2 SMNVEV (reference sequence). V shed 3 bases and J 2 bases; nucleotides not matched to a gene: 9. CDR3 length: 17 amino acids. CDR3 coding DNA: TGTGCCAGCAGTTTGAGGCCGGGACAGCCCAACACCGGGGAGCTGTTTTTT. It translates to CASSLRPGQPNTGELFF.

The chain couples TRBV2 to TRBJ2-1; 10 nucleotides align to TRBD2. V lost 6 bases and J lost 10; bases outside the gene matches: 15. Germline V gives CDR1 SNHLY, CDR2 FYNNEI. CDR3 length equals 16 residues. This CDR3 reads CASRAAQTLAGKEQFF. The CDR3 nucleotides are TGTGCCAGCAGAGCCGCACAAACACTAGCGGGAAAGGAGCAGTTCTTC.

This clonotype has at least ten counts. The rearrangement uses TRBV7-2 and TRBJ2-5, with 15 positions matching TRBD2. Germline V gene lookup returns CDR1 SGHTA and CDR2 FQGNSA. Trimming cost V 5 bases and J 5 bases; bases outside gene matches: 6. The CDR3 spans 16 residues. Here the CDR3 DNA reads TGTGCCAGCAGCCCCAGGACTAGCGGGGGGGCCGAGACCCAGTACTTC. As protein: CASSPRTSGGAETQYF.

This chain links TRBV20-1 with TRBJ2-7, with 13 bases fitting TRBD2. This CDR3 is built from 14 residues. J was trimmed by 1 base and V by 6 bases; bases with no gene match: 3. Germline V gene sequence: CDR1 DFQATT, CDR2 SNEGSKA (reference sequence). The CDR3 nucleotides read TGCAGTGCCCTGGGACTAGCGGGATCCTACGAGCAGTACTTC. This gives the protein CSALGLAGSYEQYF.

The chain has TRBV29-1 and TRBJ1-3; TRBD1 matches at 7 bases. The germline V gene has CDR1 SQVTM and CDR2 ANQGSEA. The CDR3 has 15 amino acids. Unmatched junction bases numbered 7, after V lost 5 bases and J lost 0 bases. DNA for the CDR3: TGCAGCGTTATACCGACAGGGCGCTCTGGAAACACCATATATTTT. The encoded protein is CSVIPTGRSGNTIYF. The full variable domain, rest sourced from reference TRBV29-1 and TRBJ1-3, is SAVISQKPSRDICQRGTSLTIQCQVDSQVTMMFWYRQQPGQSLTLIATANQGSEATYESGFVIDKFPISRPNLTFSTLTVSNMSPEDSSIYLCSVIPTGRSGNTIYFGEGSWLTVV.